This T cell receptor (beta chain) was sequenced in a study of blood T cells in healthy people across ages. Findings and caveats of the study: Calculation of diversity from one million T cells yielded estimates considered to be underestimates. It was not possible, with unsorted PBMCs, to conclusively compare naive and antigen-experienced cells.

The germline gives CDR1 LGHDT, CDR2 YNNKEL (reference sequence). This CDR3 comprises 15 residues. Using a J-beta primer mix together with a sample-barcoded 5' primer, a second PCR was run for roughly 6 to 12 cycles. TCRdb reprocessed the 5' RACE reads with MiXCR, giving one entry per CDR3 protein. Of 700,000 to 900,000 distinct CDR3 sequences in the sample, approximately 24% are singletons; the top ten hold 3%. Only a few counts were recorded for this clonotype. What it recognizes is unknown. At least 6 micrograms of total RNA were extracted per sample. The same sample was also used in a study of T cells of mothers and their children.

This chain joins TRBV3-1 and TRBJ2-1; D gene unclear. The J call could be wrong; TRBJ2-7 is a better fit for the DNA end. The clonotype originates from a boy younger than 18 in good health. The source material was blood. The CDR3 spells CASSPAEASLREQYF. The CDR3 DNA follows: TGTGCCAGCAGCCCAGCCGAGGCTTCGCTACGGGAGCAGTACTTC.